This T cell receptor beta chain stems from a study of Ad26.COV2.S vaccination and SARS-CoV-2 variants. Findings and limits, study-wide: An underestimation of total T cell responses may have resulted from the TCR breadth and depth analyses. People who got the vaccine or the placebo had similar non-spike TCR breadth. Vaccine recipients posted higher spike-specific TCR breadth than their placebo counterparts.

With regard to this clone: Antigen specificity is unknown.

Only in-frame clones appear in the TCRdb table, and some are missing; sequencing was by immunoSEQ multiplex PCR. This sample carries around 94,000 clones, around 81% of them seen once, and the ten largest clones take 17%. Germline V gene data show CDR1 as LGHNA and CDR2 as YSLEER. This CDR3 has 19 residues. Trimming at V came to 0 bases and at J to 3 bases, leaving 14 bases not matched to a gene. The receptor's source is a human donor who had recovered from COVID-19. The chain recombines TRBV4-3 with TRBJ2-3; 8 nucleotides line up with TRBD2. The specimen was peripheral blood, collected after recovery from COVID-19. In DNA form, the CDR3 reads TGCGCCAGCAGCCAAGAGGCTACTGGGCGGGGGGCCGGGACAGATACGCAGTATTTT. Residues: CASSQEATGRGAGTDTQYF.